Included here is one T cell receptor beta chain sequence, with context. This sample was included in a study of control samples from healthy donors and cancer patients. The assay was immunoSEQ multiplex PCR, and TCRdb's table has in-frame clones only and misses some. This table holds some 410,000 clones, approximately 90% found once. In germline, CDR1 is SGHNT, CDR2 YENEEA. V was shortened by 5 bases and J by 3 bases, with 5 bases between the two germline ends. The CDR3 totals 12 residues. The TCR was taken from a man aged 35 to 55 with head and neck cancer. What was sequenced was PBMCs. The chain combines TRBV11-3 with TRBJ2-1, with D unresolved. CDR3 region: CASSRVYNEQFF. CDR3 nucleotide sequence: TGTGCCAGCAGCAGGGTCTACAATGAGCAGTTCTTC.